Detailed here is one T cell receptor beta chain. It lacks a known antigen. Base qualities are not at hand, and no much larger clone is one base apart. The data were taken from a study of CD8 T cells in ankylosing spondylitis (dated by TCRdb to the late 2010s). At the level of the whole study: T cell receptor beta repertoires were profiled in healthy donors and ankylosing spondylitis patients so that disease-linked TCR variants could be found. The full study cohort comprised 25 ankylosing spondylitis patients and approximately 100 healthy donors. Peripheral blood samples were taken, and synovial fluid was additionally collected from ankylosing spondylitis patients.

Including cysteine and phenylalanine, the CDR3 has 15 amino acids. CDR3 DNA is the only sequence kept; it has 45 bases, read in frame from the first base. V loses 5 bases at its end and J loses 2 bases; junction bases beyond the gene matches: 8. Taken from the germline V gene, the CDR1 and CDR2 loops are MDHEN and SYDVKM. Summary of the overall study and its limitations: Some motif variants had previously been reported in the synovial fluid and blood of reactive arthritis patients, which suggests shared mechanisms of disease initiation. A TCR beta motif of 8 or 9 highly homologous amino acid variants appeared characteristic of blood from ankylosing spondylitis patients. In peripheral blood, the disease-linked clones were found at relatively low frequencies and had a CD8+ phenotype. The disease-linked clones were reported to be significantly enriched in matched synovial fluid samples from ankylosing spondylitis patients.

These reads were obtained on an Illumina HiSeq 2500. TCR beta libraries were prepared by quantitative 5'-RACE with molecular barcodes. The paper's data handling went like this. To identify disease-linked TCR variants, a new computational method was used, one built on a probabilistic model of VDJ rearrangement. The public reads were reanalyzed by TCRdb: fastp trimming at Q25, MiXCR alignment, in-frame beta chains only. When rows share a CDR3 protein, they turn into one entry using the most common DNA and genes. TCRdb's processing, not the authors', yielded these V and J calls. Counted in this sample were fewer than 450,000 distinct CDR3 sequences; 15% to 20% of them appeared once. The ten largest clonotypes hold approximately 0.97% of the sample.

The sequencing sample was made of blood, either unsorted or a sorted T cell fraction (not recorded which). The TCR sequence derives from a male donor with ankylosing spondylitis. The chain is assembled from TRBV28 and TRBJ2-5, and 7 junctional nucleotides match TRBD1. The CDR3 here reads CASSTDRTGQETQYF. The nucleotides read TGTGCCAGCAGTACGGACAGGACAGGACAAGAGACCCAGTACTTC.